One and the same sample provided the 21 T cell receptor beta chains below, sequenced in a study of shared clonotypes between healthy human individuals. The method was immunoSEQ multiplex PCR; TCRdb's version includes in-frame clones alone and lacks a portion of them. The top ten hold about 0.39% of the sample, which has a few million clones, just over 90% seen once. The specimen was naive CD4+ T cells from PBMCs. Subset here: CD45RA+ positively selected. The receptors derive from a man aged 18-30 years in good health. Some clones in this sample may be carry-over from other donors' samples.

The chain carries TRBV29-1 and TRBJ1-3; 11 bases align to TRBD1. Losses at the gene ends were 2 bases for V and 0 bases for J; bases not matched to a gene: 6. Germline CDR1 reads SQVTM; CDR2 reads ANQGSEA. The CDR3 is 17 residues long. DNA of the CDR3: TGCAGCGTTGAAAGGTGGGGGACAGGGGGCTCTGGAAACACCATATATTTT. It translates to CSVERWGTGGSGNTIYF.

V usage is TRBV7-9 and J usage is TRBJ2-2, with D tentatively TRBD1 (6 bases). Trimming stripped 6 bases from V and 0 bases from J, with 17 bases between. Germline assignment: CDR1 SEHNR and CDR2 FQNEAQ (reference sequence). The CDR3 has 17 residues. CDR3 in amino acids: CASRLTGTGPNTGELFF. As DNA, the CDR3 is TGTGCCAGCAGGTTAACAGGGACGGGGCCGAACACCGGGGAGCTGTTTTTT.

For the CDR3, the DNA is TGTGCCAGCAGCTTACGGACATCCCAAGAGACCCAGTACTTC. Translation: CASSLRTSQETQYF. The rearrangement links TRBV11-2 to TRBJ2-5; tentative D call: TRBD1 (5 bases). The V gene lost 2 bases and the J gene lost 1 base, with 8 bases spanning the gap. CDR1 and CDR2 (germline): SGHAT, FQNNGV. The CDR3 runs 14 residues.

As concerns this clone: Other DNA sequences in this specimen translate into the identical CDR3. This chain joins TRBV18 and TRBJ2-7; D is tentatively TRBD1 or TRBD2 (5 bases each). In germline, CDR1 is KGHSH, CDR2 LQKENI. The CDR3 loop spans 14 amino acids. V gave up 3 bases and J gave up 2 bases, with 11 bases separating them. The CDR3 DNA reads as TGTGCCAGCTCACCGGGGACGGGGACCTACGAGCAGTACTTC. Translation gives CASSPGTGTYEQYF.

With regard to this clone: Other DNA sequences in the sample encode the same CDR3. The chain is built from TRBV18 and TRBJ2-7, with unresolved D. Germline CDR1 is KGHSH and CDR2 is LQKENI. The CDR3 spans 14 residues. V was clipped by 0 bases and J by 2 bases, with 8 bases between them. The CDR3 DNA sequence: TGTGCCAGCTCACCACCATCAGTCCCCTACGAGCAGTACTTC. Amino acids: CASSPPSVPYEQYF.

The chain employs TRBV15 and TRBJ2-3, with 11 bases aligning to TRBD2. The CDR3 sequence is 17 residues long. From germline, CDR1 is LNHNV and CDR2 YYDKDF (reference sequence). Trimming took 0 bases from V and 6 from J; bases not matched to a gene: 8. CDR3 in amino acids: CATSRDLTSGTKDTQYF. The CDR3 DNA sequence: TGTGCCACCAGCAGAGATCTGACTAGCGGGACAAAGGATACGCAGTATTTT.

V and J are TRBV9 and TRBJ2-3; D gene ambiguous. V lost 0 bases and J 7 bases, leaving 9 bases between the germline ends. This CDR3 region has 13 residues. Germline V gene data show CDR1 as SGDLS and CDR2 as YYNGEE. The CDR3 loop is CASSVGTTNTQYF. The CDR3 DNA follows: TGTGCCAGCAGCGTAGGAACTACCAATACGCAGTATTTT.

The V call is TRBV5-1, the J call TRBJ2-5; TRBD2 might be the D (6 bases). Germline CDR1 reads SGHRS; CDR2 reads YFSETQ. This CDR3 has 15 amino acids. Trimming removed 5 bases at V and 2 bases at J, with 16 bases between. The CDR3 loop reads CASRPSREDQETQYF. In DNA form, the CDR3 reads TGCGCCAGCAGACCCTCCAGGGAGGATCAAGAGACCCAGTACTTC.

A remark on this clone: A junction end diverges from the germline sequence, so it may reflect a read error. This sequence joins TRBV2 and TRBJ2-7; 7 bases match TRBD2. The CDR3 covers 11 residues. The germline V gene has CDR1 SNHLY and CDR2 FYNNEI. In DNA, the CDR3 is TGTGCCAGCAGGGGAGGGGCCCCCAGGGACTTC. Translated: CASRGGAPRDF.

J is TRBJ1-5 and V is TRBV18; a possible D gene is TRBD1 (6 bases). The CDR3 has 17 amino acids. Germline CDR1 KGHSH, CDR2 LQKENI. V lost 3 bases, J lost 3 bases, and 18 bases lay in between. The CDR3 loop is CASSPRWGGEDNQPQHF. The CDR3 region has the DNA TGTGCCAGCTCACCGCGATGGGGGGGCGAGGACAATCAGCCCCAGCATTTT.

The gene calls are TRBV7-9 and TRBJ2-7; D gene uncertain. This CDR3 spans 17 amino acids. Germline V gene data show CDR1 as SEHNR and CDR2 as FQNEAQ (reference sequence). The V end was cut by 5 bases, the J end by 2 bases, with 22 bases between. The CDR3 DNA is TGTGCCAGCAGCCCCCTAAGAACGGTTTTGGGAACCTACGAGCAGTACTTC. Its protein product is CASSPLRTVLGTYEQYF.

This clone was detected once. The DNA for the CDR3 is TGTGCCAGCAGCCCAAGACAGACGACGAACACTGAAGCTTTCTTT. It codes for CASSPRQTTNTEAFF. The J gene is TRBJ1-1, the V gene TRBV9; possibly TRBD1 for D (5 bases). The CDR3 is 15 amino acids. Looked up from germline, CDR1 is SGDLS and CDR2 is YYNGEE. The V end lost 4 bases, the J end lost 1 base, and 14 bases lay between the germline ends. Together with reference TRBV9 and TRBJ1-1, the CDR3 gives the full variable domain: DSGVTQTPKHLITATGQRVTLRCSPRSGDLSVYWYQQSLDQGLQFLIQYYNGEERAKGNILERFSAQQFPDLHSELNLSSLELGDSALYFCASSPRQTTNTEAFFGQGTRLTVV.

As regards this clone: The same CDR3 arises from other DNA sequences in this sample as well. The genes are TRBV6-1 and TRBJ1-5; D is perhaps TRBD1 (5 bases). V was clipped by 6 bases and J by 1 base, with 7 bases between them. Germline V gene data show CDR1 as MNHNS and CDR2 as SASEGT. The CDR3 length is 13 residues. The CDR3 nucleotides read TGTGCCAGCAGGAGGGACAGCAATCAGCCCCAGCATTTT. Protein product: CASRRDSNQPQHF.

This clone was detected once. The same CDR3 can be traced to other DNA sequences in this sample. The chain employs TRBV6-5 and TRBJ2-3; TRBD1 matches at 7 bases. The CDR3 sequence is 14 residues long. V lost 6 bases and J lost 0; bases outside the gene matches: 3. Germline CDR1 and CDR2: MNHEY and SVGAGI. CDR3 residues: CASSRQGSTDTQYF. The CDR3 DNA sequence: TGTGCCAGCAGCCGACAGGGAAGCACAGATACGCAGTATTTT.

The rearrangement links TRBV6-5 to TRBJ2-1; 11 nucleotides agree with TRBD2. The V and J ends lost 5 bases and 7 bases, in that order; junction bases with no gene match: 7. The CDR3 length is 15 residues. CDR1 MNHEY and CDR2 SVGAGI come from the germline V gene. The CDR3 nucleotides are TGTGCCAGCAGTCGCACACTAGCGGGAGCGAATGAGCAGTTCTTC. This gives the protein CASSRTLAGANEQFF.

V gene TRBV11-2 combines with J gene TRBJ2-3, with 7 bases matching TRBD1. This CDR3 contains 15 residues. Germline V gene sequence: CDR1 SGHAT, CDR2 FQNNGV. V gave up 4 bases and J gave up 0 bases; unmatched junction bases: 4. CDR3 residues: CASSSGQASTDTQYF. In DNA, the CDR3 is TGTGCCAGCAGCTCAGGACAGGCGAGCACAGATACGCAGTATTTT.

The chain uses TRBV19 and TRBJ1-5; TRBD1 might be the D (5 bases). The CDR3 consists of 15 residues. The germline gives CDR1 LNHDA, CDR2 SQIVND (reference sequence). V lost 9 bases and J lost 2, with 17 bases in between. As DNA, the CDR3 is TGTGCCAGCGGACGTCCAGGGAGTGGCAATCAGCCCCAGCATTTT. Its translation is CASGRPGSGNQPQHF. Complete variable domain (other parts from reference TRBV19 and TRBJ1-5): DGGITQSPKYLFRKEGQNVTLSCEQNLNHDAMYWYRQDPGQGLRLIYYSQIVNDFQKGDIAEGYSVSREKKESFPLTVTSAQKNPTAFYLCASGRPGSGNQPQHFGDGTRLSIL.

The genes are TRBV10-3 and TRBJ1-5; D is possibly TRBD1 (5 bases). Trimming cost V 8 bases and J 3 bases, with 14 bases left between them. The germline CDR1 and CDR2 sequences are ENHRY and SYGVKD. CDR3 size: 14 residues. CDR3 amino acids: CAIGAARDNQPQHF. CDR3 sequence (DNA): TGTGCCATCGGGGCGGCCAGAGACAATCAGCCCCAGCATTTT.

V usage is TRBV6-1 and J usage is TRBJ2-7; 9 bases are a match to TRBD1. CDR3 length equals 15 residues. After removal of 2 bases from V and 3 bases from J, the junction contained 5 bases not matched to a gene. The germline CDR1 and CDR2 sequences are MNHNS and SASEGT. CDR3 loop: CASSERDRGNYEQYF. The DNA for the CDR3 is TGTGCCAGCAGTGAACGAGACAGGGGGAACTACGAGCAGTACTTC.

A note on this clone: Within the sample, other DNA sequences also encode this same CDR3. This chain uses TRBV7-3 with TRBJ2-3; D is perhaps TRBD2 (6 bases). The CDR3 consists of 14 residues. Trimming took off 4 bases at V and 0 bases at J, with 8 bases between the two ends. Germline-derived CDR1 and CDR2 are SGHTA and FQGTGA. The CDR3 bases are TGTGCCAGCAGCTCGGGACTTAGCACAGATACGCAGTATTTT. Protein product: CASSSGLSTDTQYF.

The chain has TRBV7-8 and TRBJ2-7; no clear D gene. Germline CDR1 is SGHVS and CDR2 is FQNEAQ. This CDR3 spans 14 amino acids. Trimming shortened V by 1 base and J by 3 bases, and 10 bases separated the two germline ends. The DNA for the CDR3 is TGTGCCAGCAGCTTAGGTGGCAGGTTCTACGAGCAGTACTTC. Translated, it gives CASSLGGRFYEQYF.